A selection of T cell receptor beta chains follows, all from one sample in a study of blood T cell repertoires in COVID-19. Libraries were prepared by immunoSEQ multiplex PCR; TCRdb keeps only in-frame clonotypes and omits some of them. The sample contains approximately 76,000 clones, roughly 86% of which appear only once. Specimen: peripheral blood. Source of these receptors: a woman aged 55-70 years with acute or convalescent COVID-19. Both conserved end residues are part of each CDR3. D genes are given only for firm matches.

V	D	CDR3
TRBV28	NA	CASSFLRVNTEAFF
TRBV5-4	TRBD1	CASSLRQGGEAFF
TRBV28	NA	CASRTGLLGSPLHF
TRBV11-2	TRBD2	CASSLLKGRARVGELFF
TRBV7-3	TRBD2	CASSPGLGLAGAGELFF
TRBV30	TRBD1	CAWSGQGNQPQHF
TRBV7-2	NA	CASSLGSGRNQPQHF
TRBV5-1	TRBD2	CASSLGLAVNNEQFF
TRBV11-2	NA	CASSLVQGFEQYF
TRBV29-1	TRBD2	CSPSGTAGGDEQFF
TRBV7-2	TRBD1	CASSSGQGASGYTF
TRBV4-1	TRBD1	CASSHGDRDVEKLFF
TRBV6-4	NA	CASSAVMNTEAFF
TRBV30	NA	CAWSLRRASGYTF
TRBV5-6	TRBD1	CASNNVGGPTDTQYF
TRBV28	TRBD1	CASRLAGGLNTEAFF
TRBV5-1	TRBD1	CASSGGTGGFGTQYF
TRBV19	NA	CASSHDSLGYGYTF